One and the same sample provided the 31 T cell receptor beta chains below, sequenced in a study of early T cells in non-severe SARS-CoV-2 infection. TCRdb re-called the 5' RACE reads through MiXCR, storing one row per CDR3 protein. The repertoire has tens of thousands of distinct CDR3 sequences, approximately 11% of them found once; the top ten carry 5.5% to 7%. Specimen: whole blood. Receptor source: an adult who was a healthcare worker with PCR-confirmed SARS-CoV-2 infection or an uninfected control (not recorded which).

The chain is built from TRBV3-1 and TRBJ2-7; 9 nucleotides align to TRBD2. Unmatched junction bases numbered 8, after V lost 1 base and J lost 4 bases. Per the germline V gene, CDR1 is LGHDT and CDR2 is YNNKEL (reference sequence). The CDR3 extends over 16 amino acids. For the CDR3, the DNA is TGTGCCAGCAGCCAAGGTCCTATAGCGGGAGCGTACGAGCAGTACTTC. This encodes CASSQGPIAGAYEQYF.

The DNA of the CDR3 is TGTGCCAGCAGCTTGAGTGTAGACAATGAGCAGTTCTTC. Its protein product is CASSLSVDNEQFF. This chain uses TRBV7-2 with TRBJ2-1, with D unresolved. Looked up from germline, CDR1 is SGHTA and CDR2 is FQGNSA. This CDR3 is built from 13 residues. With 3 bases removed from V and 5 bases from J, the gap between germline ends came to 8 bases.

This clonotype appeared a few times. The J gene is TRBJ2-6, the V gene TRBV20-1, with no clear D. V lost 0 bases and J 0 bases, leaving 24 bases between the germline ends. From germline, CDR1 is DFQATT and CDR2 SNEGSKA (reference sequence). The CDR3 extends over 21 amino acids. The CDR3 coding sequence is TGCAGTGCTAGAGATCCCTTTGGTGTGCCGGGCTCTTACTCTGGGGCCAACGTCCTGACTTTC. It yields the protein CSARDPFGVPGSYSGANVLTF.

The V and J genes are TRBV20-1 and TRBJ2-3; D assignment may be TRBD1 or TRBD2 (5 bases each). Germline V gene lookup returns CDR1 DFQATT and CDR2 SNEGSKA (reference sequence). The CDR3 is 14 residues long. Trimming removed 1 base from V and 2 bases from J, with 10 bases in between. CDR3 DNA sequence: TGCAGTGCTAGAGGACAGCGGCCCACAGATACGCAGTATTTT. It encodes CSARGQRPTDTQYF.

The chain combines TRBV5-1 with TRBJ2-2; 12 bases are a match to TRBD2. CDR1 is SGHRS, CDR2 YFSETQ, per germline. The CDR3 sequence is 14 residues long. With V trimmed by 4 bases and J by 8 bases, 3 bases remained unmatched. The DNA for the CDR3 is TGCGCCAGCAGCCCCGGACTAGCGGGAGGGGAGCTGTTTTTT. Protein product: CASSPGLAGGELFF.

This clonotype was picked up many times. This sequence joins TRBV7-6 and TRBJ2-3; 9 bases are a match to TRBD2. The J segment lost 4 bases and the V segment lost 8 bases, leaving 13 bases of the junction unmatched. Germline lookup yields CDR1 SGHVS and CDR2 FNYEAQ. The CDR3 is made up of 16 amino acids. CDR3: CASATKGREGADTQYF. CDR3 in DNA: TGTGCCAGCGCTACTAAAGGGCGGGAGGGCGCAGATACGCAGTATTTT. Full variable domain (missing parts from reference TRBV7-6 and TRBJ2-3): GAGVSQSPRYKVTKRGQDVALRCDPISGHVSLYWYRQALGQGPEFLTYFNYEAQQDKSGLPNDRFSAERPEGSISTLTIQRTEQRDSAMYRCASATKGREGADTQYFGPGTRLTVL.

The chain is built from TRBV7-6 and TRBJ1-1, with a tentative D call TRBD1 (6 bases). The V end lost 1 base, the J end lost 0 bases, and 9 bases lay between the germline ends. The CDR3 runs to 15 residues. Germline loops: CDR1 SGHVS, CDR2 FNYEAQ. The CDR3 region has the DNA TGTGCCAGCAGCTTAGGATCAGGGGTGAACACTGAAGCTTTCTTT. Amino acid sequence: CASSLGSGVNTEAFF.

The chain combines TRBV19 with TRBJ2-7, with 8 positions matching TRBD2. Germline CDR1 and CDR2: LNHDA and SQIVND (reference sequence). The CDR3 has 13 amino acids. J gave up 6 bases and V 8 bases, and 9 bases lay outside the gene matches. Here the CDR3 reads CASCEREFIEQYF. CDR3 bases: TGTGCCAGTTGTGAGCGGGAGTTTATCGAGCAGTACTTC. The entire variable domain, with the rest obtained from reference TRBV19 and TRBJ2-7, is as follows: DGGITQSPKYLFRKEGQNVTLSCEQNLNHDAMYWYRQDPGQGLRLIYYSQIVNDFQKGDIAEGYSVSREKKESFPLTVTSAQKNPTAFYLCASCEREFIEQYFGPGTRLTVT.

This clonotype was picked up a small number of times. The genes are TRBV4-1 and TRBJ2-7, with 7 bases lining up with TRBD1. The CDR3 length is 15 residues. Germline V gives CDR1 MGHRA, CDR2 YSYEKL. The V and J ends lost 2 bases and 2 bases, in that order; junction bases with no gene match: 6. The CDR3: CASSQRGDSPYEQYF. The DNA for the CDR3 is TGCGCCAGCAGCCAAAGAGGGGACAGTCCCTACGAGCAGTACTTC.

This clonotype was detected ten times or more. The V gene is TRBV5-4, the J gene TRBJ2-4; D is perhaps TRBD1 (6 bases). This CDR3 has 15 amino acids. V was shortened by 3 bases and J by 0 bases, with 10 bases between the two germline ends. The germline gives CDR1 SGHNT, CDR2 YYREEE (reference sequence). CDR3 sequence: CASSSPGQAKNIQYF. Written as DNA, the CDR3 is TGTGCCAGCAGCTCGCCGGGACAAGCCAAAAACATTCAGTACTTC.

CDR3 bases: TGTGCCAGCTCACCAGGCCTAAGCGAGCAGTACTTC. It yields the protein CASSPGLSEQYF. This rearrangement joins TRBV18 to TRBJ2-7; D gene unclear. Germline V gives CDR1 KGHSH, CDR2 LQKENI. V was cut by 2 bases and J by 6 bases, with 8 bases left in between. CDR3 length: 12 residues.

The table lists this clonotype with many counts. V gene TRBV12-3 or TRBV12-4 combines with J gene TRBJ2-3; 9 nucleotides line up with TRBD2. The V segment lost 5 bases and the J segment 2 bases; nucleotides outside the gene matches: 11. CDR3 length equals 17 residues. As DNA, the CDR3 is TGTGCCAGCAGTGGCGGGGGGGCGTTGGGTAACACAGATACGCAGTATTTT. Its translation is CASSGGGALGNTDTQYF.

The sample holds a few counts of this clonotype. V usage is TRBV7-6 and J usage is TRBJ1-1, with D unclear. CDR3 length equals 13 residues. With 5 bases removed from V and 0 bases from J, the gap between germline ends came to 7 bases. Germline V gene data show CDR1 as SGHVS and CDR2 as FNYEAQ. CDR3 DNA sequence: TGTGCCAGCAGCGCTGGGGTGAACACTGAAGCTTTCTTT. This sequence encodes CASSAGVNTEAFF.

The chain combines TRBV7-9 with TRBJ2-1; D is possibly TRBD2 (7 bases). V dropped 10 bases and J dropped 6 bases, with 19 bases sitting between them. The CDR3 length is 14 residues. Germline V CDR1 and CDR2: SEHNR, FQNEAQ (reference sequence). The CDR3 nucleotides read TGTGCCATCCAAGGAGGAGGGGGGGCCAATGAGCAGTTCTTC. Translation: CAIQGGGGANEQFF.

The gene calls are TRBV11-2 and TRBJ2-7, with TRBD1 matching 7 bases. V dropped 5 bases and J dropped 4; count of bases not matched to a gene: 5. CDR3 length: 13 residues. Germline CDR1 and CDR2: SGHAT and FQNNGV. DNA of the CDR3: TGTGCCAGCAGCCCGACAGGGAAGTACGAGCAGTACTTC. Translating gives CASSPTGKYEQYF.

This clonotype was counted only a few times. V usage is TRBV3-1 and J usage is TRBJ2-5; TRBD1 or TRBD2 may be the D gene (6 bases each). This CDR3 is 15 amino acids long. Germline CDR1 is LGHDT and CDR2 is YNNKEL (reference sequence). Trimming removed 4 bases at V and 3 bases at J, with 15 bases between. CDR3 bases: TGTGCCAGCAGCCCCGCACTGGGGGGCAAAGAGACCCAGTACTTC. Protein sequence: CASSPALGGKETQYF.

This clonotype showed up many times. The chain has TRBV28 and TRBJ2-7; the D call may be TRBD1 or TRBD2 (6 bases each). CDR1 and CDR2 (germline): MDHEN, SYDVKM. This CDR3 comprises 13 residues. Trimming removed 8 bases from V and 0 bases from J, with 11 bases in between. This CDR3 is CASAGHRSYEQYF. CDR3 in DNA: TGTGCCAGCGCGGGACACCGCTCCTACGAGCAGTACTTC.

The CDR3 reads CASRDSGYTEAFF. The CDR3 DNA sequence: TGTGCCAGCAGGGACAGTGGCTACACTGAAGCTTTCTTT. V usage is TRBV25-1 and J usage is TRBJ1-1; D possibly corresponds to TRBD1 (6 bases). The CDR3 has 13 residues. Per germline, CDR1 MGHDK and CDR2 SYGVNS. Trimming removed 6 bases at V and 3 bases at J, with 11 bases between.

V is TRBV5-1 and J is TRBJ2-7; the match to TRBD1 covers 8 bases. V lost 4 bases and J lost 7; bases outside the gene matches: 10. The CDR3 totals 14 residues. Germline V gene sequence: CDR1 SGHRS, CDR2 YFSETQ. CDR3 sequence reads: CASSADRDHMEQYF. The DNA for the CDR3 is TGCGCCAGCAGCGCGGACAGGGATCATATGGAGCAGTACTTC.

This clonotype was detected many times. The gene calls are TRBV6-1 and TRBJ2-3; D not certain. V shed 5 bases and J shed 3 bases, with 15 bases lying between them. The CDR3 is 15 residues long. Germline values: CDR1 MNHNS, CDR2 SASEGT. CDR3 nucleotide sequence: TGTGCCAGCAGTTCTCTCCCCCAGCGTACAGATACGCAGTATTTT. Amino acid sequence: CASSSLPQRTDTQYF.

V usage is TRBV10-3 and J usage is TRBJ2-1; D is perhaps TRBD2 (6 bases). There are 15 residues in the CDR3. Trimming cost V 0 bases and J 3 bases, with 9 bases left between them. Germline CDR1 reads ENHRY; CDR2 reads SYGVKD. This CDR3 is CAISESTSVYNEQFF. Here the CDR3 DNA reads TGTGCCATCAGTGAGTCGACTAGTGTCTACAATGAGCAGTTCTTC.

This rearrangement joins TRBV2 to TRBJ2-6; 7 bases are shared with TRBD1. V shed 6 bases and J 2 bases; nucleotides not matched to a gene: 4. The CDR3 is 15 residues long. CDR1 and CDR2 from the germline V gene are SNHLY and FYNNEI. CDR3 in DNA: TGTGCCAGCAGGGACAGGACCGCTGGGGCCAACGTCCTGACTTTC. Its translation is CASRDRTAGANVLTF.

V usage is TRBV7-6 and J usage is TRBJ1-6; D not certain. Between the trimmed V and J ends, which lost 5 bases and 4 bases, there was a span of 3 bases. The CDR3 consists of 12 residues. The germline V gene has CDR1 SGHVS and CDR2 FNYEAQ. For the CDR3, the DNA is TGTGCCAGCAGCACATATAATTCACCCCTCCACTTT. It is translated as CASSTYNSPLHF.

This clonotype occurred a few times. The chain links TRBV20-1 to TRBJ2-7, with D maybe TRBD1 (5 bases). The ends were cut back, 4 bases at V and 2 bases at J, with 12 bases in the middle. Germline-derived CDR1 and CDR2 are DFQATT and SNEGSKA (reference sequence). This CDR3 has 13 amino acids. CDR3 region: CSANQDSTYEQYF. The CDR3 DNA reads TGCAGTGCTAACCAAGACAGCACCTACGAGCAGTACTTC.

The V gene is TRBV9, the J gene TRBJ2-7; possibly TRBD2 for D (6 bases). There are 14 residues in the CDR3. Germline CDR1 reads SGDLS; CDR2 reads YYNGEE. Deletions cut 0 bases from V and 1 base from J, with 8 bases between. In DNA, the CDR3 is TGTGCCAGCAGCGTAGGAGCGGGTTCCTACGAGCAGTACTTC. This translates into CASSVGAGSYEQYF.

The rearrangement joins TRBV12-3 or TRBV12-4 to TRBJ2-1; D is possibly TRBD1 (6 bases). Trimming stripped 2 bases from V and 8 bases from J, with 10 bases between. The CDR3 consists of 13 residues. DNA of the CDR3: TGTGCCAGCAGTTTACACAGGGACGATGAGCAGTTCTTC. Translation gives CASSLHRDDEQFF.

The chain employs TRBV18 and TRBJ2-7; 8 nucleotides line up with TRBD2. Trimming took 3 bases from V and 2 from J; bases not matched to a gene: 3. From germline, CDR1 is KGHSH and CDR2 LQKENI. CDR3 size: 14 residues. The DNA for the CDR3 is TGTGCCAGCTCACCTAGCGGGGCCCCCTACGAGCAGTACTTC. Its translation: CASSPSGAPYEQYF.

The V gene is TRBV6-1, the J gene TRBJ2-1, with D hard to call. Trimming removed 1 base at V and 9 bases at J, with 10 bases between. CDR1 MNHNS and CDR2 SASEGT come from the germline V gene. This CDR3 has 13 amino acids. The CDR3 loop reads CASSEVLRFEQFF. The CDR3 DNA reads TGTGCCAGCAGTGAAGTTCTCAGATTTGAGCAGTTCTTC.

This clonotype was seen many times. The chain couples TRBV6-2 or TRBV6-3 to TRBJ2-2; D unclear. CDR3 length: 12 residues. Trimming pared 5 bases from V and 6 bases from J, leaving 7 bases between. Looked up from germline, CDR1 is MNHEY and CDR2 is SVGEGT. The DNA for the CDR3 is TGTGCCAGCAGTACGCGAGCCGGGGAGCTGTTTTTT. Amino acid sequence: CASSTRAGELFF.

This clonotype was found many times. The chain combines TRBV2 with TRBJ2-6; D perhaps matches TRBD1 (5 bases). The germline V gene encodes CDR1 SNHLY and CDR2 FYNNEI. V was cut by 3 bases and J by 2 bases, with 5 bases left in between. The CDR3 is made up of 14 amino acids. The CDR3 DNA sequence: TGTGCCAGCAGTGACAGGGCTGGGGCCAACGTCCTGACTTTC. Translating gives CASSDRAGANVLTF.

This clonotype was counted between two and nine times. The chain carries TRBV12-3 or TRBV12-4 and TRBJ1-2; D might be TRBD1 (5 bases). V dropped 0 bases and J dropped 5 bases, with 10 bases sitting between them. The CDR3 consists of 14 residues. The CDR3, as DNA: TGTGCCAGCAGTTTAGCAGGGACGGATTATGGCTACACCTTC. The encoded protein is CASSLAGTDYGYTF.